This TCR beta chain came from a study of cytomegalovirus exposure and HLA in healthy donors. Study results and limitations: The authors listed 180 or so TCR beta chains as cytomegalovirus-associated.

Germline V gene lookup returns CDR1 GTSNPN and CDR2 SVGIG (reference sequence). The CDR3 totals 17 residues. V was pared by 1 base and J by 3 bases, with 9 bases of the junction left unmatched. The primer mix had 60 Vbeta and 13 Jbeta primers. TCRdb keeps only in-frame clones here, not all; method: immunoSEQ multiplex PCR. The profile shows about 190,000 clones, roughly 80% of them singletons. While unrecorded immune exposures were likely, the donors were nominally healthy when sampled. Notes on this clone: What it binds is not known.

This rearrangement joins TRBV30 to TRBJ1-4, with TRBD1 matching over 9 bases. Sequenced input: PBMCs. The clonotype was recovered from a man aged 40-55 years in good health and CMV-seropositive. The CDR3 DNA is TGTGCCTGGAGTGACCCGGGACAGGGTGTCCCTAATGAAAAACTGTTTTTT. It yields the protein CAWSDPGQGVPNEKLFF.